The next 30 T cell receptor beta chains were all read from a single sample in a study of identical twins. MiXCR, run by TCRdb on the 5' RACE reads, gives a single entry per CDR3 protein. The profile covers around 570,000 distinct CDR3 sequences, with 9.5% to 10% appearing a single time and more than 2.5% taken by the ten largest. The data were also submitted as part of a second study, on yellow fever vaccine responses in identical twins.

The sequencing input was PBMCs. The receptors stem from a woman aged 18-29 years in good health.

CDR3 loop: CGQLAKNIQYF. Written as DNA, the CDR3 is TGTGGACAGCTAGCCAAAAACATTCAGTACTTC. The chain carries TRBV15 and TRBJ2-4; D is possibly TRBD1 (5 bases). In germline, CDR1 is LNHNV, CDR2 YYDKDF (reference sequence). The length of the CDR3 is 11 residues.

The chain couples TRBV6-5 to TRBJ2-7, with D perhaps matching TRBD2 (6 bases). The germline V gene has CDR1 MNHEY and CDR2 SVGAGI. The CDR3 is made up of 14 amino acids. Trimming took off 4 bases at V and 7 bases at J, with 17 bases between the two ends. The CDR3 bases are TGTGCCAGCAGTTTAGATGCGGGAATACGAGAGCAGTACTTC. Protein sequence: CASSLDAGIREQYF.

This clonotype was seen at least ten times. The DNA of the CDR3 is TGCGCCAGCAGCTTGGAGGGGGCTGGACGCACTGAAGCTTTCTTT. Its protein is CASSLEGAGRTEAFF. The chain employs TRBV5-1 and TRBJ1-1, with 7 bases that match TRBD1. The CDR3 contains 15 residues. V dropped 0 bases and J dropped 4; count of bases not matched to a gene: 6. Germline V CDR1 and CDR2: SGHRS, YFSETQ. The full variable domain, rest sourced from reference TRBV5-1 and TRBJ1-1, is KAGVTQTPRYLIKTRGQQVTLSCSPISGHRSVSWYQQTPGQGLQFLFEYFSETQRNKGNFPGRFSGRQFSNSRSEMNVSTLELGDSALYLCASSLEGAGRTEAFFGQGTRLTVV.

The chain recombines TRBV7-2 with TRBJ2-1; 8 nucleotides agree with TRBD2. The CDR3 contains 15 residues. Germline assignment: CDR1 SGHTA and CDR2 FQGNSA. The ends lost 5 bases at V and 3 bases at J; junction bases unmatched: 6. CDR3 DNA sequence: TGTGCCAGCAGCCACGGACTAGCCGTCTACAATGAGCAGTTCTTC. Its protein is CASSHGLAVYNEQFF. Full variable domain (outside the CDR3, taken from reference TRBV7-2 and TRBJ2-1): GAGVSQSPSNKVTEKGKDVELRCDPISGHTALYWYRQSLGQGLEFLIYFQGNSAPDKSGLPSDRFSAERTGGSVSTLTIQRTQQEDSAVYLCASSHGLAVYNEQFFGPGTRLTVL.

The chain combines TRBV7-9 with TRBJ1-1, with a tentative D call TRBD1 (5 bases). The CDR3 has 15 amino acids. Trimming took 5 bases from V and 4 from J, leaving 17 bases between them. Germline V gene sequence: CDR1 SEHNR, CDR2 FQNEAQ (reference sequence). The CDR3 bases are TGTGCCAGCAGCCCCCACCTGGACATCTCCACTGAAGCTTTCTTT. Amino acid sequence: CASSPHLDISTEAFF.

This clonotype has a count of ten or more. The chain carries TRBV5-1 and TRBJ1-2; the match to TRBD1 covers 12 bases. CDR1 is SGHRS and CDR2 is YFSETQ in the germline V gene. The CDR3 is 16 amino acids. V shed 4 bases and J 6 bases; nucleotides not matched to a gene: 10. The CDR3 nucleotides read TGCGCCAGCAGCCTGGGACAGGGGGCAAGGTACAATGGCTACACCTTC. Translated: CASSLGQGARYNGYTF.

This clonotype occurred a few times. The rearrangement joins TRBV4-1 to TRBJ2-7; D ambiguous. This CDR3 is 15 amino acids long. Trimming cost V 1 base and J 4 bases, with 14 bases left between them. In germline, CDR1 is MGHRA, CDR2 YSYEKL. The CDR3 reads CASSQVVEQTYEQYF. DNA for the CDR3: TGCGCCAGCAGCCAAGTGGTGGAACAGACTTACGAGCAGTACTTC.

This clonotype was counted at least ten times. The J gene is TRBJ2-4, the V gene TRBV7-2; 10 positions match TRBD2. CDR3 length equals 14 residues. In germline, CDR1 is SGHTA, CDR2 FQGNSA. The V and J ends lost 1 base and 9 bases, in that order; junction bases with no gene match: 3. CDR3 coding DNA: TGTGCCAGCAGCTTAGGGACTAGCGGTACCATTCAGTACTTC. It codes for CASSLGTSGTIQYF.

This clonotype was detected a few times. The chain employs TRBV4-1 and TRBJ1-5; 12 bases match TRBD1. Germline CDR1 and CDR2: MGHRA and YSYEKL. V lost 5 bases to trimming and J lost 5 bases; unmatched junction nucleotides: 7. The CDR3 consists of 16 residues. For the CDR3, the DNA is TGCGCCAGCAGCAACCGGGACAGGGGGCGAGATCAGCCCCAGCATTTT. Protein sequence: CASSNRDRGRDQPQHF.

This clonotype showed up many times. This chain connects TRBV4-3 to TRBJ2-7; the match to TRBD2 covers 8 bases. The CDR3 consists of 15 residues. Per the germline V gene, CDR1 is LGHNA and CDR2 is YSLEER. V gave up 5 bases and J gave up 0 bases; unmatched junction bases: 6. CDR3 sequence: CASSLLAASSYEQYF. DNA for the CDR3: TGCGCCAGCAGCTTACTAGCGGCGAGCTCCTACGAGCAGTACTTC.

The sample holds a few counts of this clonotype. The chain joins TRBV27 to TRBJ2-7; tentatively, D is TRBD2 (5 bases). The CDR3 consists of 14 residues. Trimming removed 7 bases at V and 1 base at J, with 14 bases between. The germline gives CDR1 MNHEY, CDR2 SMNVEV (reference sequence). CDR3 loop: CASKQSRGSYEQYF. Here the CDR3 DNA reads TGTGCCAGCAAACAGTCCCGGGGTTCCTACGAGCAGTACTTC.

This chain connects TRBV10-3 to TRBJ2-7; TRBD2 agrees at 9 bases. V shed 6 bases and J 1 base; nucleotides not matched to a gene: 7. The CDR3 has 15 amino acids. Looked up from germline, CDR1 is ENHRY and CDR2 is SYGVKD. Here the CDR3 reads CAIRVAGEGSYEQYF. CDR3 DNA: TGTGCCATCAGAGTAGCGGGAGAGGGTTCCTACGAGCAGTACTTC.

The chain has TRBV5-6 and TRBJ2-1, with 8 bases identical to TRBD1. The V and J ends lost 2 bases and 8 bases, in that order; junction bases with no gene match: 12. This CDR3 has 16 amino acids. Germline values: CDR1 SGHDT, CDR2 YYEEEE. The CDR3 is CASSFPLTGDFDEQFF. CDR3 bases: TGTGCCAGCAGCTTTCCCCTGACAGGGGATTTCGATGAGCAGTTCTTC. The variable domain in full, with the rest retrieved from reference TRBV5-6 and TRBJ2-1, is DAGVTQSPTHLIKTRGQQVTLRCSPKSGHDTVSWYQQALGQGPQFIFQYYEEEERQRGNFPDRFSGHQFPNYSSELNVNALLLGDSALYLCASSFPLTGDFDEQFFGPGTRLTVL.

The CDR3 DNA reads as TGTGCCAGTGTCCGATACAATGAGCAGTTCTTC. It is translated as CASVRYNEQFF. The V call is TRBV6-5, the J call TRBJ2-1; D is unclear. Germline V CDR1 and CDR2: MNHEY, SVGAGI. This CDR3 comprises 11 residues. The ends were cut back, 9 bases at V and 4 bases at J, with 7 bases in the middle.

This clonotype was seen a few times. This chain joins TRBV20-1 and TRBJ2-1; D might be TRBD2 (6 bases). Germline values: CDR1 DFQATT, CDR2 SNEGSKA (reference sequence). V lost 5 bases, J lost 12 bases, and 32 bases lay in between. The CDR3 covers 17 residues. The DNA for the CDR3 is TGCAGTGCTCATTCATACGCCGGGACTGCCGGCAATTTTGCGCAGTTCTTC. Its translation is CSAHSYAGTAGNFAQFF.

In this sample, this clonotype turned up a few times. The CDR3 sequence: CASSPDPWRLNTEAFF. For the CDR3, the DNA is TGTGCCAGCAGCCCCGACCCCTGGAGATTGAACACTGAAGCTTTCTTT. The chain is built from TRBV7-2 and TRBJ1-1; D remains unclear. Trimming removed 5 bases at V and 0 bases at J, with 16 bases between. Germline-derived CDR1 and CDR2 are SGHTA and FQGNSA. There are 16 residues in the CDR3. The complete variable domain, with remaining parts taken from reference TRBV7-2 and TRBJ1-1, reads GAGVSQSPSNKVTEKGKDVELRCDPISGHTALYWYRQSLGQGLEFLIYFQGNSAPDKSGLPSDRFSAERTGGSVSTLTIQRTQQEDSAVYLCASSPDPWRLNTEAFFGQGTRLTVV.

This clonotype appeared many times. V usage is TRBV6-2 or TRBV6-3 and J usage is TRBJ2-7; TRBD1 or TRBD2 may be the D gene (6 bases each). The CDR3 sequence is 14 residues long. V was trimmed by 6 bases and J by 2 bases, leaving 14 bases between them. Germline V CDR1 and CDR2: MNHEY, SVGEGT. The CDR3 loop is CASRDGGPPYEQYF. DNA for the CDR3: TGTGCCAGCAGAGACGGGGGCCCCCCCTACGAGCAGTACTTC.

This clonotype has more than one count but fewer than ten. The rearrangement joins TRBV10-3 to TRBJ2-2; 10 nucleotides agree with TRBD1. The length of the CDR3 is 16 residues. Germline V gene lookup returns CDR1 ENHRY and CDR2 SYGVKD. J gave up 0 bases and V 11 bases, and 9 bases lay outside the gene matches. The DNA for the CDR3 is TGTGCCGCGCGTCCGGGACAGGGGACGAACACCGGGGAGCTGTTTTTT. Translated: CAARPGQGTNTGELFF.

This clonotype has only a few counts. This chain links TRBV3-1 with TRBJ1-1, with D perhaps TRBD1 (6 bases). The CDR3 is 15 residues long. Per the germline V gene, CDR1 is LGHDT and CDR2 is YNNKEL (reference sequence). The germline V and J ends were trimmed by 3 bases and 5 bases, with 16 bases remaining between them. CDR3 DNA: TGTGCCAGCAGCCACCAAGACAGGCTGGGGACTGAAGCTTTCTTT. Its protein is CASSHQDRLGTEAFF.

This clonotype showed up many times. The CDR3 region has the DNA TGTGCCAGCAGCCCGGGACAGAGGAACACCGGGGAGCTGTTTTTT. This codes for CASSPGQRNTGELFF. This chain connects TRBV11-2 to TRBJ2-2; 7 bases fit TRBD1. This CDR3 region has 15 residues. From germline, CDR1 is SGHAT and CDR2 FQNNGV. J was trimmed by 1 base and V by 5 bases; bases with no gene match: 4.

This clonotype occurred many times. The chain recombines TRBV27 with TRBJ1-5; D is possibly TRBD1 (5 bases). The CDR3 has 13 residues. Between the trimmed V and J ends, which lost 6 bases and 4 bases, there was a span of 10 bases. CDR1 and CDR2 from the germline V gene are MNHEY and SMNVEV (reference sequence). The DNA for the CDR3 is TGTGCCAGCAGGAAGGGGTCAAATCAGCCCCAGCATTTT. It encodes CASRKGSNQPQHF.

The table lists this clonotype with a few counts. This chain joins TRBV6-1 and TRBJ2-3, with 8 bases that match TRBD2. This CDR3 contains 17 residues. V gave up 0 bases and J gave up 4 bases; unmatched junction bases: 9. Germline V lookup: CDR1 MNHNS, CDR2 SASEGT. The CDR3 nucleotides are TGTGCCAGCAGTGAAGCACCGGGACTAGTAAGGTCAGATACGCAGTATTTT. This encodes CASSEAPGLVRSDTQYF.

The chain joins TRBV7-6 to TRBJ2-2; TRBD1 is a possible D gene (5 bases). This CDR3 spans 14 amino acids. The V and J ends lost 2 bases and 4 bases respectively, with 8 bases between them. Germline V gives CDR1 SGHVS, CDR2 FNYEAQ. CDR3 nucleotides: TGTGCCAGCAGCTTACAGGGCTTCACCGGGGAGCTGTTTTTT. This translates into CASSLQGFTGELFF.

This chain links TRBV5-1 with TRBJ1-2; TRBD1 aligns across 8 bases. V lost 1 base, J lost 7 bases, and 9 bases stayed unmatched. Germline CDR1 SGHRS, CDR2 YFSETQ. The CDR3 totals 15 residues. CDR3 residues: CASSLSTGEVTGYTF. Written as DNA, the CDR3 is TGCGCCAGCAGCTTGTCGACAGGGGAAGTTACTGGCTACACCTTC.

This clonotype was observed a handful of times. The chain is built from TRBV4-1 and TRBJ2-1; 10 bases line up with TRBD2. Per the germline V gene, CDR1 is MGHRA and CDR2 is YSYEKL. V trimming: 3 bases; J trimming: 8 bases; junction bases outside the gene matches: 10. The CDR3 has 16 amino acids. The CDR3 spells CASSHPLAGEGDEQFF. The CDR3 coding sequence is TGCGCCAGCAGCCACCCCCTAGCGGGAGAGGGAGATGAGCAGTTCTTC.

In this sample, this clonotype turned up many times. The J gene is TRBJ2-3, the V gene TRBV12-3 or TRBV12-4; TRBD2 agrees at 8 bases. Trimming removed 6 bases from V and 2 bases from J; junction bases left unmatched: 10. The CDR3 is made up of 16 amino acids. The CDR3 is CASSQSIAGPTDTQYF. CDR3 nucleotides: TGTGCCAGCAGCCAATCCATAGCGGGGCCCACAGATACGCAGTATTTT.

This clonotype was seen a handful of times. The CDR3 coding sequence is TGTGCCATCGCCTGGCAGGGGGCCTCCTACGAGCAGTACTTC. It yields the protein CAIAWQGASYEQYF. This chain uses TRBV10-3 with TRBJ2-7, with 8 positions matching TRBD1. CDR1 ENHRY and CDR2 SYGVKD come from the germline V gene. V lost 8 bases and J lost 0; bases outside the gene matches: 6. The CDR3 length is 14 residues.

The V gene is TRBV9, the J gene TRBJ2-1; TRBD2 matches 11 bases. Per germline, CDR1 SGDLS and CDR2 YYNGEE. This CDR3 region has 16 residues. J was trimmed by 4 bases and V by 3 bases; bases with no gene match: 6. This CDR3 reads CASSATGTSGYNEQFF. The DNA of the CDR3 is TGTGCCAGCAGCGCGACCGGGACTAGCGGATACAATGAGCAGTTCTTC.

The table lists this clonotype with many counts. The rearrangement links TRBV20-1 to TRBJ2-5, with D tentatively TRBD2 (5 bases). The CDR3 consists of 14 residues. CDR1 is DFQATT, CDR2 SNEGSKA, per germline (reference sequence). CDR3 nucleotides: TGCAGCGCATTGGAGGCCAGAGACCAAGAGACCCAGTACTTC. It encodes CSALEARDQETQYF.

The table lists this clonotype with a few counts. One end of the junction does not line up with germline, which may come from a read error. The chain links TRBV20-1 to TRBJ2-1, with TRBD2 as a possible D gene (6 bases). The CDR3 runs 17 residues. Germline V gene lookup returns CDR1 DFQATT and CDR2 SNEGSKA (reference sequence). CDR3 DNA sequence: TGCTGTGCTAGAGATCCGGTAGGAGGGGTTGGTCGGGATGAGCAGTTCTTC. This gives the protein CCARDPVGGVGRDEQFF.